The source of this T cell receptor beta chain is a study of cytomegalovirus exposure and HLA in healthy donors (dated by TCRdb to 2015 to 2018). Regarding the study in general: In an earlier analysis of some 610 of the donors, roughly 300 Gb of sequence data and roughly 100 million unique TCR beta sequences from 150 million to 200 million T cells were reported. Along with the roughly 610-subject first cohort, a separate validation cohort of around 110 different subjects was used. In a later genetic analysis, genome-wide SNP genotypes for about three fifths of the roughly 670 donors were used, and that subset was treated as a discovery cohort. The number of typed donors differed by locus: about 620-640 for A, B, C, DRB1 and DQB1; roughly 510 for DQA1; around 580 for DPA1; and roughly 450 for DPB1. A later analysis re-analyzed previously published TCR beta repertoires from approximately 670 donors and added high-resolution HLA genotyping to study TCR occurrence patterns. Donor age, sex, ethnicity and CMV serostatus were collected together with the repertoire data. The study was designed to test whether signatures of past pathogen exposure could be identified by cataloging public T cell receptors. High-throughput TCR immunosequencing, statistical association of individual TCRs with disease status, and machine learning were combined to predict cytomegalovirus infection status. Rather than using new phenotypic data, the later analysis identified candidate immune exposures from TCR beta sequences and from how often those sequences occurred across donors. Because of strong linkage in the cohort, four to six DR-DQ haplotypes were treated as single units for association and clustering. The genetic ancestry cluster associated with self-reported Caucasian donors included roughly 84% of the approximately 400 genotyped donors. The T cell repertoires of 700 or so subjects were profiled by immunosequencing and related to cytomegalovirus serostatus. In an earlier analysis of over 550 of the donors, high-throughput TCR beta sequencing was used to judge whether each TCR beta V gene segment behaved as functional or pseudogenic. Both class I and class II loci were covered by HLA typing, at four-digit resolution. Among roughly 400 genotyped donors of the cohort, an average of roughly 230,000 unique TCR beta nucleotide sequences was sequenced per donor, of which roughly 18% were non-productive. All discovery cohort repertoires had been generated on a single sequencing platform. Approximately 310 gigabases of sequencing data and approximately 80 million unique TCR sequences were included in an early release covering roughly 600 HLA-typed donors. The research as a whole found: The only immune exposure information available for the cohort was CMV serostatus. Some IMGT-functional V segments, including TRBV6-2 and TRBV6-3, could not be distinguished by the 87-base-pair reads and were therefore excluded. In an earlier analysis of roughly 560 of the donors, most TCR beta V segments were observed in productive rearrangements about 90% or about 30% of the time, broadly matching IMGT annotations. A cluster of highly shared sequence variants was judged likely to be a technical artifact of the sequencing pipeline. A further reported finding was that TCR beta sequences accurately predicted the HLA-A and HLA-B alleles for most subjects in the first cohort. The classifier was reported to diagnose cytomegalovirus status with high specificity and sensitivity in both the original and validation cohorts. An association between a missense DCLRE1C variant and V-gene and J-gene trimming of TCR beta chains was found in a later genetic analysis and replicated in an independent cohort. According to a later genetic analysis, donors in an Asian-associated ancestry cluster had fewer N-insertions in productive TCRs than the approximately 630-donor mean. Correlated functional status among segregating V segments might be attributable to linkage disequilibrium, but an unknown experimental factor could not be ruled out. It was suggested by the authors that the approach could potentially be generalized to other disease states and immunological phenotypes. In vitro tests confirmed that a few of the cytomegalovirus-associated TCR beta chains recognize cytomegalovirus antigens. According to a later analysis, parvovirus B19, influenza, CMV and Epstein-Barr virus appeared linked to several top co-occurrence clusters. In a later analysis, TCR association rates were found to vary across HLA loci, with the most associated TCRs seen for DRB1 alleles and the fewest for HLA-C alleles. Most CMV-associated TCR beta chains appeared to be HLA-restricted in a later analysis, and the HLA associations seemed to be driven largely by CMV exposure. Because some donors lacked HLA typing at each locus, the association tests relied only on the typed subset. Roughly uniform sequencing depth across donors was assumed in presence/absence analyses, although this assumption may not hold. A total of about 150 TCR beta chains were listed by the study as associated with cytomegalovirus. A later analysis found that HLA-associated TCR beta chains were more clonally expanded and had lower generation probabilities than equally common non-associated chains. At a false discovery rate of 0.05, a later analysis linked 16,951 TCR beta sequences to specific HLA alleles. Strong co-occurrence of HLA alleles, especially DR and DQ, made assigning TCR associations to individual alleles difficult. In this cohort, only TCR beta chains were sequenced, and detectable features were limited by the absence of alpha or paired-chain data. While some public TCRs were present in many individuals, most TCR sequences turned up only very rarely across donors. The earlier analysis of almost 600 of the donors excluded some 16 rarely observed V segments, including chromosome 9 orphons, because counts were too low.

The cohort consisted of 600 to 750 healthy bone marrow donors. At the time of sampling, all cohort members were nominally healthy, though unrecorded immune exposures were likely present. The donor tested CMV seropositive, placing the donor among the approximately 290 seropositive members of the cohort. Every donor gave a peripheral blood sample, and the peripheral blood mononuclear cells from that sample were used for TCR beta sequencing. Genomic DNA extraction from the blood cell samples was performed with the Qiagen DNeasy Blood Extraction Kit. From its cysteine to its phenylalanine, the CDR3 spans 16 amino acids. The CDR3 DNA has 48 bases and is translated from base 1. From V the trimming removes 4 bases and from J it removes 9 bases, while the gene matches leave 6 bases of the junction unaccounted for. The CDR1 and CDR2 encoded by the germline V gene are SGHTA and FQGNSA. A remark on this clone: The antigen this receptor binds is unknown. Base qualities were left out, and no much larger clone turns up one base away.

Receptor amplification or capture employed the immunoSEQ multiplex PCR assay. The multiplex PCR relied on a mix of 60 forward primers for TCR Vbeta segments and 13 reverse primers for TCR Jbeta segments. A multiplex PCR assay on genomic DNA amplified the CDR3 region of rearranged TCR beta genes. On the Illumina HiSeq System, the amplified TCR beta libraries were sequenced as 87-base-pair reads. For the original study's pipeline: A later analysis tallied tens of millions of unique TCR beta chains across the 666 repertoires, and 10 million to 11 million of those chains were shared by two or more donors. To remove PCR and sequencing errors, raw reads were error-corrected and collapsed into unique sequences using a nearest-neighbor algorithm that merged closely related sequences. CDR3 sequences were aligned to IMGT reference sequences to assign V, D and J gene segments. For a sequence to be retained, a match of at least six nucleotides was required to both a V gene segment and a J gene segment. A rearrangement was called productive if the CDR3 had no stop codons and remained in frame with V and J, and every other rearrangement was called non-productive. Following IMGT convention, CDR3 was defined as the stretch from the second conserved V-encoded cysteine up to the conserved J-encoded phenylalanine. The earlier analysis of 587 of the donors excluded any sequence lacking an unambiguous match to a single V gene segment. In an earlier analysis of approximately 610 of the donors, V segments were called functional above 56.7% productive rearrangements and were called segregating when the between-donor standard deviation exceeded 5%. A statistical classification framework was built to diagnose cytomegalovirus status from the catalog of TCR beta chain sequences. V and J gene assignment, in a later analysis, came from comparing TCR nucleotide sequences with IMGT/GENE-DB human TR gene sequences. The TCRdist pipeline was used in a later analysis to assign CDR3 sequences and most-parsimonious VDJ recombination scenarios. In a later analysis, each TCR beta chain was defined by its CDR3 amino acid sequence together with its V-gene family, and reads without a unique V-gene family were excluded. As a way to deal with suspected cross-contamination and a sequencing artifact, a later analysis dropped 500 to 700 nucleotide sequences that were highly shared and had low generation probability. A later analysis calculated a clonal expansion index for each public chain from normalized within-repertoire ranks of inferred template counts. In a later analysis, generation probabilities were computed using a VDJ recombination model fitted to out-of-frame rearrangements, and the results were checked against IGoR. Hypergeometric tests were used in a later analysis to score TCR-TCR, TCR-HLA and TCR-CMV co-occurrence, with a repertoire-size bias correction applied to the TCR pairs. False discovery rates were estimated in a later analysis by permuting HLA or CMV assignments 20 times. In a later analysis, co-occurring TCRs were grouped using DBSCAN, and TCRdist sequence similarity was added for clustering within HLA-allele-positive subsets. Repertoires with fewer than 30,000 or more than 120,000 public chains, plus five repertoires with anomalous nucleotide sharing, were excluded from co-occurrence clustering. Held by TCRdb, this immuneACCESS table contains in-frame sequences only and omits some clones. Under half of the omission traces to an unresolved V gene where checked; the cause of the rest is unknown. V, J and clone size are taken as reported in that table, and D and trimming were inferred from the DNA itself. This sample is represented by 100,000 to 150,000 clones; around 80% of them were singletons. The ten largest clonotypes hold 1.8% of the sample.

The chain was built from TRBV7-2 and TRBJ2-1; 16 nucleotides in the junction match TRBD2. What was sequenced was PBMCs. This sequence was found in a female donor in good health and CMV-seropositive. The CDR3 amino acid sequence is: CASSSRGLAGGSEQFF. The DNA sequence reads TGTGCCAGCAGCTCCCGGGGACTAGCGGGGGGGAGTGAGCAGTTCTTC. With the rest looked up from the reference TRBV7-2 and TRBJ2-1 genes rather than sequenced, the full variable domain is GAGVSQSPSNKVTEKGKDVELRCDPISGHTALYWYRQSLGQGLEFLIYFQGNSAPDKSGLPSDRFSAERTGGSVSTLTIQRTQQEDSAVYLCASSSRGLAGGSEQFFGPGTRLTVL.